These 27 T cell receptor beta chains originate from one sample sequenced in a study of early T cells in non-severe SARS-CoV-2 infection (dated by TCRdb to the early 2020s). The library relied on 5' RACE. These reads were obtained on a NextSeq 500. The raw public reads went through TCRdb reprocessing: fastp at Q25, MiXCR clone calling, in-frame beta chains kept. All rows with the same CDR3 protein become a single entry with the most common DNA and genes. The sample data list about 30,000 distinct CDR3 sequences, and 3% to 5% of these were observed just once. Jointly, the top ten make up approximately 8.2% of the sample. Sequences were obtained from whole blood. The receptors originated from an adult who was a healthcare worker with PCR-confirmed SARS-CoV-2 infection or an uninfected control (not recorded which).

V and J are TRBV7-9 and TRBJ1-2; a weak D match, TRBD1 (5 bases). This CDR3 is 14 amino acids long. The germline V gene has CDR1 SEHNR and CDR2 FQNEAQ (reference sequence). V dropped 2 bases and J dropped 5 bases, with 12 bases sitting between them. As DNA, the CDR3 is TGTGCCAGCAGCTTACCCGGGGACGTTTATGGCTACACCTTC. The encoded protein is CASSLPGDVYGYTF.

A few counts support this clonotype. This chain links TRBV2 with TRBJ1-1; 9 bases align to TRBD1. The germline V gene encodes CDR1 SNHLY and CDR2 FYNNEI. The CDR3 is 15 residues long. With 3 bases clipped from V and 4 bases from J, the junction kept 6 bases outside the gene matches. The CDR3 sequence is CASSENRGLGTEAFF. The CDR3 nucleotides read TGTGCCAGCAGTGAGAACAGGGGGCTCGGCACTGAAGCTTTCTTT.

With respect to this clonotype: A much larger clone lies one base from this, so it may be a read error. V gene TRBV28 combines with J gene TRBJ1-1; no firm D call. Germline assignment: CDR1 MDHEN and CDR2 SYDVKM. Trimming took off 5 bases at V and 8 bases at J, with 21 bases between the two ends. The length of the CDR3 is 15 residues. CDR3 coding DNA: TGTGCCAGCAGTGCCCCCACGGGCCTGACTTTCGAAGCTTTCTTT. Translating it yields CASSAPTGLTFEAFF.

This clonotype was seen ten or more times. The V and J genes are TRBV5-1 and TRBJ2-1; TRBD2 agrees at 8 bases. Per germline, CDR1 SGHRS and CDR2 YFSETQ. V lost 2 bases and J lost 4; bases outside the gene matches: 11. The CDR3 spans 17 residues. The CDR3 protein is CASSFAGLAGVYNEQFF. In nucleotides, the CDR3 is TGCGCCAGCAGCTTTGCCGGACTAGCCGGCGTGTACAATGAGCAGTTCTTC.

The sample holds a few counts of this clonotype. This chain links TRBV6-2 or TRBV6-3 with TRBJ1-2, with D maybe TRBD1 (5 bases). V was trimmed by 2 bases and J by 4 bases, leaving 8 bases between them. Germline loops: CDR1 MNHEY, CDR2 SVGEGT. The CDR3 has 13 residues. The CDR3 nucleotides are TGTGCCAGCAGTTACGGGGGTACCTATGGCTACACCTTC. The encoded protein is CASSYGGTYGYTF.

This clonotype was picked up many times. The chain combines TRBV27 with TRBJ2-3; the D gene is possibly TRBD1 (6 bases). The CDR3 consists of 18 residues. With 0 bases removed from V and 0 bases from J, the gap between germline ends came to 16 bases. In germline, CDR1 is MNHEY, CDR2 SMNVEV (reference sequence). In DNA, the CDR3 is TGTGCCAGCAGTTTATCCTCACCCAGGGGCCTGAGCACAGATACGCAGTATTTT. Translation: CASSLSSPRGLSTDTQYF.

J is TRBJ2-5 and V is TRBV2; D might be TRBD2 (7 bases). With 3 bases removed from V and 6 bases from J, the gap between germline ends came to 14 bases. The CDR3 contains 14 residues. Germline V gene sequence: CDR1 SNHLY, CDR2 FYNNEI. CDR3 DNA: TGTGCCAGCAGTGACCCACAGGGAGGGAAGACCCAGTACTTC. This codes for CASSDPQGGKTQYF.

This clonotype was detected ten times or more. The V and J genes are TRBV7-9 and TRBJ1-2; perhaps TRBD1 as D (6 bases). Trimming shortened V by 5 bases and J by 7 bases, and 14 bases separated the two germline ends. Germline CDR1 reads SEHNR; CDR2 reads FQNEAQ (reference sequence). CDR3 size: 13 residues. The CDR3 loop reads CASSAPGEGGYTF. The CDR3 coding sequence is TGTGCCAGCAGCGCCCCAGGGGAAGGTGGCTACACCTTC.

At least ten counts were recorded for this clonotype. V usage is TRBV19 and J usage is TRBJ2-1, with D perhaps TRBD1 or TRBD2 (5 bases each). The CDR3 runs to 15 residues. The V gene lost 7 bases and the J gene lost 0 bases, with 13 bases spanning the gap. Germline-derived CDR1 and CDR2 are LNHDA and SQIVND (reference sequence). The CDR3: CASNTGLNSYNEQFF. For the CDR3, the DNA is TGTGCCAGTAACACGGGGCTAAACTCCTACAATGAGCAGTTCTTC.

This clonotype came up many times. The genes are TRBV6-2 or TRBV6-3 and TRBJ1-5; D possibly corresponds to TRBD1 (5 bases). This CDR3 spans 16 amino acids. Germline CDR1 MNHEY, CDR2 SVGEGT. V lost 6 bases to trimming and J lost 1 base, with 16 bases between them. CDR3 amino acids: CASSPDSPLSNQPQHF. The CDR3 DNA reads as TGTGCCAGCAGCCCCGACAGCCCGTTGAGCAATCAGCCCCAGCATTTT.

This clonotype appeared many times. The CDR3 DNA reads TGCGCCAGCAGCCAGGCACAGGGGGGTACTGAAGCTTTCTTT. Residues: CASSQAQGGTEAFF. The genes are TRBV4-3 and TRBJ1-1, with 8 bases identical to TRBD1. V was pared by 3 bases and J by 5 bases, with 5 bases of the junction left unmatched. This CDR3 is 14 amino acids long. In germline, CDR1 is LGHNA, CDR2 YSLEER.

This clonotype was seen repeatedly, ten times or more. The V call is TRBV5-1, the J call TRBJ2-5; the D gene is possibly TRBD2 (5 bases). V lost 6 bases to trimming and J lost 3 bases, with 6 bases between them. This CDR3 has 11 residues. The germline CDR1 and CDR2 sequences are SGHRS and YFSETQ. The CDR3: CASTGEETQYF. The CDR3 DNA sequence: TGCGCCAGCACCGGGGAAGAGACCCAGTACTTC. Full variable domain (rest looked up from reference TRBV5-1 and TRBJ2-5): KAGVTQTPRYLIKTRGQQVTLSCSPISGHRSVSWYQQTPGQGLQFLFEYFSETQRNKGNFPGRFSGRQFSNSRSEMNVSTLELGDSALYLCASTGEETQYFGPGTRLLVL.

Regarding this clonotype: A much larger clone differs by one base, so this may be a read error. V is TRBV5-1 and J is TRBJ2-2; D is possibly TRBD1 (6 bases). This CDR3 comprises 15 residues. Germline V CDR1 and CDR2: SGHRS, YFSETQ. The CDR3 nucleotides read TGCGCCAGCAGCTTGGCAGGGGCGAACACCAGGGAGCTGTTTTTT. Translation gives CASSLAGANTRELFF.

This clonotype was observed many times. The V call is TRBV5-1, the J call TRBJ2-7, with 7 bases fitting TRBD1. Trimming took 4 bases from V and 6 from J; bases not matched to a gene: 10. Germline assignment: CDR1 SGHRS and CDR2 YFSETQ. This CDR3 has 14 amino acids. The CDR3 DNA follows: TGCGCCAGCAGCCCAGGGGGAGCGGCACGCGAGCAGTACTTC. Its protein product is CASSPGGAAREQYF.

This clonotype occurred many times. The gene calls are TRBV29-1 and TRBJ2-3, with TRBD2 as a possible D gene (5 bases). Germline V lookup: CDR1 SQVTM, CDR2 ANQGSEA. CDR3 length: 17 residues. Trimming shortened V by 4 bases and J by 0 bases, and 20 bases separated the two germline ends. The CDR3 reads CSVVPPGAGSSTDTQYF. The CDR3 DNA is TGCAGCGTTGTTCCCCCAGGCGCGGGCAGTAGCACAGATACGCAGTATTTT.

This clonotype was found many times. This chain connects TRBV6-6 to TRBJ2-7, with 10 bases that match TRBD1. Germline values: CDR1 MNHNY, CDR2 SVGAGI (reference sequence). CDR3 length: 12 residues. V gave up 8 bases and J gave up 6 bases; unmatched junction bases: 4. The CDR3 sequence: CASAGTGVEQYF. CDR3 bases: TGTGCCAGCGCCGGGACAGGGGTCGAGCAGTACTTC.

This clonotype has ten or more counts. The chain joins TRBV24-1 to TRBJ2-1; D is unclear. V lost 7 bases, J lost 10 bases, and 10 bases lay in between. This CDR3 contains 11 residues. Germline assignment: CDR1 KGHDR and CDR2 SFDVKD. The CDR3 here is CATSSGPEQFF. The DNA for the CDR3 is TGTGCCACCAGCTCCGGGCCCGAGCAGTTCTTC.

The CDR3 loop is CSVEEWDRGPDTQYF. CDR3 nucleotide sequence: TGCAGCGTTGAAGAGTGGGACAGGGGCCCAGATACGCAGTATTTT. The genes are TRBV29-1 and TRBJ2-3; 10 bases match TRBD1. With 0 bases clipped from V and 4 bases from J, the junction kept 4 bases outside the gene matches. Germline V gene lookup returns CDR1 SQVTM and CDR2 ANQGSEA. The CDR3 sequence is 15 residues long.

This clonotype occurred a few times. The chain couples TRBV5-1 to TRBJ2-5, with a possible D match to TRBD1 (6 bases). Per germline, CDR1 SGHRS and CDR2 YFSETQ. The ends were cut back, 1 base at V and 4 bases at J, with 11 bases in the middle. This CDR3 comprises 14 residues. The CDR3 sequence is CASSLTGSGETQYF. The CDR3 DNA is TGCGCCAGCAGCTTGACAGGGAGCGGAGAGACCCAGTACTTC.

The table lists this clonotype with many counts. The V call is TRBV27, the J call TRBJ2-1, with 14 bases matching TRBD2. This CDR3 spans 17 amino acids. V lost 5 bases, J lost 2 bases, and 5 bases stayed unmatched. The germline CDR1 and CDR2 sequences are MNHEY and SMNVEV (reference sequence). CDR3 sequence reads: CASSLRGLAGAYNEQFF. The CDR3 DNA is TGTGCCAGCAGTCTAAGGGGACTAGCGGGGGCCTACAATGAGCAGTTCTTC.

Ten or more counts support this clonotype. V is TRBV9 and J is TRBJ2-3; D remains ambiguous. The CDR3 runs 14 residues. From germline, CDR1 is SGDLS and CDR2 YYNGEE. V was shortened by 4 bases and J by 0 bases, with 9 bases between the two germline ends. The CDR3, as DNA: TGTGCCAGCAGCCCTCGACCTAGCACAGATACGCAGTATTTT. This translates into CASSPRPSTDTQYF.

This clonotype has ten or more counts. J is TRBJ2-3 and V is TRBV6-6, with 10 bases that match TRBD2. The CDR3 is 18 residues long. The germline V gene encodes CDR1 MNHNY and CDR2 SVGAGI (reference sequence). V shed 0 bases and J 2 bases; nucleotides not matched to a gene: 8. CDR3 bases: TGTGCCAGCAGTTACTCGAAAGGTAGCGGGGGGAACACAGATACGCAGTATTTT. Translation gives CASSYSKGSGGNTDTQYF.

Only a few counts were recorded for this clonotype. This chain uses TRBV18 with TRBJ1-2, with 9 bases matching TRBD1. CDR1 KGHSH and CDR2 LQKENI come from the germline V gene. This CDR3 is 14 amino acids long. J lost 4 bases, V lost 7 bases, and 7 bases had no gene match. CDR3 protein: CASFTGGAGYGYTF. The CDR3 nucleotides read TGTGCCAGCTTCACAGGGGGCGCAGGCTATGGCTACACCTTC.

This clonotype showed up many times. This chain uses TRBV29-1 with TRBJ2-7; D is possibly TRBD2 (7 bases). V was shortened by 6 bases and J by 4 bases, with 22 bases between the two germline ends. This CDR3 contains 15 residues. CDR1 SQVTM and CDR2 ANQGSEA come from the germline V gene. The CDR3 region has the DNA TGCAGCGTCGTCCTGGCCGGGGGGCCAGAATACGAGCAGTACTTC. Its protein is CSVVLAGGPEYEQYF.

This clonotype has a count of ten or more. The V and J genes are TRBV7-2 and TRBJ2-1; 7 nucleotides match TRBD2. The CDR3 covers 13 residues. In germline, CDR1 is SGHTA, CDR2 FQGNSA. J gave up 10 bases and V 4 bases, and 7 bases lay outside the gene matches. CDR3 DNA sequence: TGTGCCAGCAGCTCTCTCTTCGGGGGGGAGCAGTTCTTC. As protein: CASSSLFGGEQFF.

V and J are TRBV24-1 and TRBJ2-5; 11 bases match TRBD2. Losses at the gene ends were 3 bases for V and 2 bases for J; bases not matched to a gene: 7. Germline-derived CDR1 and CDR2 are KGHDR and SFDVKD. CDR3 length: 17 residues. The CDR3 is CATSDPTSGTLQETQYF. Here the CDR3 DNA reads TGTGCCACCAGTGATCCGACTAGCGGGACCCTACAAGAGACCCAGTACTTC.

This clonotype was picked up many times. The chain links TRBV4-2 to TRBJ2-6; TRBD1 matches 8 bases. This CDR3 contains 15 residues. The germline V gene encodes CDR1 LGHNA and CDR2 YNFKEQ. With 0 bases clipped from V and 6 bases from J, the junction kept 1 base outside the gene matches. The CDR3 DNA is TGTGCCAGCAGCCAAGAGACAGGGGAGGCCAACGTCCTGACTTTC. Protein sequence: CASSQETGEANVLTF.